This T cell receptor (beta chain) is drawn from a study of control samples from healthy donors and cancer patients. Using immunoSEQ multiplex PCR, the repertoire was profiled, and TCRdb retains in-frame clones only, with some absent. This table holds about 160,000 clones, 93% found once. Germline V lookup: CDR1 SGHNT, CDR2 YYREEE (reference sequence). This CDR3 has 14 residues. The V gene lost 6 bases and the J gene lost 4 bases, with 14 bases spanning the gap. This receptor was identified in a man between 18 and 35 years old in good health. The sequenced sample consisted of blood. The V call is TRBV5-4, the J call TRBJ2-1; weak D call: TRBD2 (5 bases). CDR3 loop: CASIPGGNYNEQFF. The CDR3 DNA sequence: TGTGCCAGCATCCCCGGAGGAAATTACAATGAGCAGTTCTTC.